This section outlines one T cell receptor beta chain sequence together with its context. What antigen it recognizes has not been identified. Per-nucleotide qualities are absent, and no much larger clonotype sits a single base away. The data stem from a study of T cell responses to AZD1222 COVID-19 vaccine (dated by TCRdb to the early 2020s). As for the study more broadly: A total of more than 230 trial participants underwent TCR sequencing, of whom about 210 received two doses of AZD1222 and some 25 received two doses of the MenACWY control vaccine. Trial participants were enrolled by age into subgroups of 18-55, 56-69 and 70-plus years, and around 150, 28 and 57 TCR-sequenced participants, respectively, were included in these subgroups. The research as a whole found: Vaccine-associated CD4 TCRs spanned the whole spike protein, with dominant responses in regions 160-218 and 743-854. Conclusions about previously exposed vaccinees were limited because only a handful of AZD1222 recipients were SARS-CoV-2 seropositive at baseline. Participants were mostly white British and included more females than males, and it was suggested by the authors that clonal diversity may have been underestimated. Because no day 14 peak-response samples were available, repertoires were characterized only after the peak T cell response. Spike-specific TCR breadth and depth rose significantly after two AZD1222 doses compared with day 0 and with MenACWY recipients. The 56-69-year group was small, and its depth increase did not reach significance, likely because of low power. Reportedly, close to half of the unique spike-specific TCRs recognized epitopes lying outside the regions that are mutated in the B.1.351 and B.1.1.7 variants.

The CDR3 regions of human TCRbeta chains were subjected to immunosequencing. In the paper's pipeline: TCRs in the repertoires were compared against a reference library of SARS-CoV-2-specific TCRs that had been generated with the MIRA antigen-specificity platform. Breadth was defined as the fraction of unique TCRs that were SARS-CoV-2-associated, and depth was defined as the fraction of total T cells that were SARS-CoV-2-associated. Using the MIRA data, each spike-specific TCR was assigned both to the spike region to which the TCR was reactive and to a CD4 or CD8 class. Log10-transformed breadth and depth values were compared by one-way ANOVA with Sidak's multiple comparisons tests. The immuneACCESS repertoire file appears here via TCRdb, limited to in-frame rearrangements. These files lack a portion of the clones; in checked studies, under half of the deficit traces to unresolved V genes, and the cause of the others is not known. The V and J calls and clone size are taken from that table; D and trimming were inferred from the DNA. The sample data list about 120,000 clones, and approximately 90% of these were observed just once. 1.5% to 2% of the sample lies in the top ten.

The time point label on this specimen signifies: about 28 days (+/-7) after the second vaccine dose. AZD1222 recipients given second doses at about 4 weeks or at about 12 weeks were pooled, since spike-specific TCR depth and breadth were not found to differ between the two schedules. Vaccinee samples were obtained from the UK trials COV001 and COV002, which included a single-blind randomized controlled phase 2/3 trial of AZD1222 (ChAdOx1 nCoV-19) in healthy adults. Trial participant PBMC samples were collected at day 0 and day 28 after the second dose for TCRbeta chain sequencing. CDR1 and CDR2, looked up from the germline V gene (reference sequence), are GTSNPN and SVGIG. The CDR3 contains 15 residues, cysteine and phenylalanine counted. Solely the CDR3 DNA is kept, with 45 bases framed from the first base. V is reduced by 5 bases and J by 3 bases, leaving a spacing of 19 bases between them.

This sample comprised peripheral blood, obtained 28 days after the second AZD1222 dose. The V gene is TRBV30 and the J gene is TRBJ1-2, with a tentative D gene TRBD1 over 6 matching bases. The receptor comes from an adult who received the AZD1222 COVID-19 vaccine. The CDR3 is CAWSRGGAGDYGYTF. The DNA sequence follows: TGTGCCTGGTCTAGGGGGGGGGCAGGGGACTATGGCTACACCTTC.